Following are 20 T cell receptor beta chains from one sample sequenced in a study of CD4 T cells in relation to SARS-CoV-2 and coronaviruses. The antigens for these receptors are not known. The table came from immunoSEQ multiplex PCR; TCRdb's copy has only in-frame clones and leaves some out. This table has about 19,000 clones, about 80% appearing once. Before the COVID-19 pandemic, during about 2010-2018, CD4+ T cells were taken from unexposed donors. After more than eight days of culture, CD4+ T cells were isolated. Sequencing input: CD4+ T cells from PBMCs, cultured in vitro. Source of these receptors: a human donor in good health.

The chain has TRBV9 and TRBJ2-5, with D possibly TRBD2 on 5 matching bases. This CDR3 spans 13 amino acids. V was shortened by 1 base and J by 5 bases, with 9 bases between the two germline ends. Per the germline V gene, CDR1 is SGDLS and CDR2 is YYNGEE. The CDR3 coding sequence is TGTGCCAGCAGCGTATTGTCGGGGGAGACCCAGTACTTC. Translated, it gives CASSVLSGETQYF.

This chain joins TRBV10-2 and TRBJ1-6, with a tentative D call TRBD1 (5 bases). Germline V gives CDR1 WSHSY, CDR2 SAAADI. The length of the CDR3 is 15 residues. The V and J ends lost 0 bases and 10 bases respectively, with 13 bases between them. DNA of the CDR3: TGCGCCAGCAGTGAGTCGGGCAGGGAGCACTCACCCCTCCACTTT. Residues: CASSESGREHSPLHF.

The chain has TRBV3-1 (or the pseudogene TRBV3-2) and TRBJ2-3, with unresolved D. Trimming took 4 bases from V and 2 from J, leaving 4 bases between them. This CDR3 is 12 amino acids long. CDR1 and CDR2 from the germline V gene are LGHDT and YNNKEL (reference sequence). CDR3 amino acids: CASSPTTDTQYF. The DNA for the CDR3 is TGTGCCAGCAGCCCAACCACAGATACGCAGTATTTT.

The rearrangement joins TRBV6-5 to TRBJ1-6; 8 bases fit TRBD1. CDR1 MNHEY and CDR2 SVGAGI come from the germline V gene. The V gene end was trimmed by 8 bases and the J gene end by 9 bases; junction bases not matched to a gene: 6. The CDR3 covers 13 residues. CDR3 coding DNA: TGTGCCAGCTTGCAGGGGGCGTTTTCACCCCTCCACTTT. The encoded protein is CASLQGAFSPLHF.

This clone was observed a single time. V is TRBV9 and J is TRBJ2-2, with no clear D. CDR3 size: 18 residues. CDR1 is SGDLS, CDR2 YYNGEE, per germline. Between the trimmed V and J ends, which lost 3 bases and 5 bases, there was a span of 23 bases. The CDR3 sequence: CASSASPASWSATGELFF. The DNA of the CDR3 is TGTGCCAGCAGCGCCTCCCCGGCTAGTTGGTCGGCGACCGGGGAGCTGTTTTTT.

The chain carries TRBV19 and TRBJ1-3; 8 bases line up with TRBD1. The CDR3 is 14 residues long. Germline values: CDR1 LNHDA, CDR2 SQIVND (reference sequence). The V segment lost 10 bases and the J segment 2 bases; nucleotides outside the gene matches: 7. The CDR3, as DNA: TGTGCCACTAAGGGACAGGACGCTGGAAACACCATATATTTT. Protein sequence: CATKGQDAGNTIYF.

CDR3: CASSQKGGSGSSYNEQFF. The CDR3, as DNA: TGTGCCAGCAGCCAGAAGGGCGGTAGCGGGAGCTCCTACAATGAGCAGTTCTTC. The chain is built from TRBV6-4 and TRBJ2-1; 9 bases line up with TRBD2. The length of the CDR3 is 18 residues. Germline V gives CDR1 MRHNA, CDR2 SNTAGT. Germline trimming cut 6 bases from V and 0 bases from J; bases unmatched to any gene: 12.

The chain employs TRBV4-3 and TRBJ2-6, with D hard to call. The CDR3 runs to 16 residues. Germline lookup yields CDR1 LGHNA and CDR2 YSLEER. V was clipped by 3 bases and J by 0 bases, with 9 bases between them. In nucleotides, the CDR3 is TGCGCCAGCAGCCAGCAGGAAAGCTCTGGGGCCAACGTCCTGACTTTC. This gives the protein CASSQQESSGANVLTF.

The chain couples TRBV9 to TRBJ1-3, with no clear D. Trimming pared 4 bases from V and 0 bases from J, leaving 11 bases between. From germline, CDR1 is SGDLS and CDR2 YYNGEE. The CDR3 sequence is 15 residues long. CDR3 sequence: CASSPAPASGNTIYF. Here the CDR3 DNA reads TGTGCCAGCAGCCCAGCCCCTGCCTCTGGAAACACCATATATTTT.

The V gene is TRBV4-1, the J gene TRBJ2-2; 11 bases are a match to TRBD2. From germline, CDR1 is MGHRA and CDR2 YSYEKL. V shed 4 bases and J 6 bases; nucleotides not matched to a gene: 4. This CDR3 has 15 amino acids. The CDR3 sequence is CASSPTSGRPGELFF. The CDR3 DNA reads as TGCGCCAGCAGCCCAACTAGCGGGAGACCCGGGGAGCTGTTTTTT.

The gene calls are TRBV7-9 and TRBJ1-2, with D perhaps matching TRBD1 (6 bases). This CDR3 comprises 13 residues. From germline, CDR1 is SEHNR and CDR2 FQNEAQ (reference sequence). Trimming removed 7 bases at V and 8 bases at J, with 17 bases between. The CDR3 DNA sequence: TGTGCCAGCATCAACCAGGGGTATGACGGCTACACCTTC. As protein: CASINQGYDGYTF.

J is TRBJ1-2 and V is TRBV27; unclear D gene. The CDR3 has 15 amino acids. CDR1 is MNHEY, CDR2 SMNVEV, per germline (reference sequence). V was pared by 3 bases and J by 3 bases, with 14 bases between. The CDR3 reads CASSFPGRYDYGYTF. CDR3 nucleotides: TGTGCCAGCAGTTTCCCGGGCAGGTACGACTATGGCTACACCTTC.

The V gene is TRBV7-2, the J gene TRBJ2-3; D could derive from TRBD1 or TRBD2 (7 bases each). The CDR3 is 16 amino acids. The V gene lost 4 bases and the J gene lost 0 bases, with 14 bases spanning the gap. Germline-derived CDR1 and CDR2 are SGHTA and FQGNSA. This CDR3 reads CASSWGGTVSTDTQYF. Here the CDR3 DNA reads TGTGCCAGCAGCTGGGGGGGGACAGTTAGCACAGATACGCAGTATTTT.

This chain connects TRBV4-1 to TRBJ1-2; D may be TRBD1 (5 bases). Trimming shortened V by 2 bases and J by 6 bases, and 10 bases separated the two germline ends. CDR1 MGHRA and CDR2 YSYEKL come from the germline V gene. The CDR3 spans 13 residues. The CDR3 region is CASSQWGVDGYTF. The CDR3 region has the DNA TGCGCCAGCAGCCAATGGGGGGTCGATGGCTACACCTTC.

The chain couples TRBV5-1 to TRBJ1-5; 7 nucleotides match TRBD1. Germline CDR1 and CDR2: SGHRS and YFSETQ. V gave up 4 bases and J gave up 5 bases; unmatched junction bases: 3. The CDR3 covers 13 residues. The CDR3 sequence: CASSRTGDQPQHF. The CDR3 DNA reads TGCGCCAGCAGCCGCACAGGGGATCAGCCCCAGCATTTT.

The chain uses TRBV12-3 or TRBV12-4 and TRBJ1-1; no reliable D call. V shed 4 bases and J shed 3 bases, with 9 bases lying between them. The CDR3 runs to 13 residues. The CDR3 DNA sequence: TGTGCCAGCAGTTGGACGGCACACACTGAAGCTTTCTTT. Protein: CASSWTAHTEAFF.

The chain employs TRBV7-9 and TRBJ2-7, with TRBD1 as a possible D gene (6 bases). Trimming took 5 bases from V and 5 from J, leaving 25 bases between them. This CDR3 is built from 17 residues. Germline CDR1 is SEHNR and CDR2 is FQNEAQ (reference sequence). The DNA of the CDR3 is TGTGCCAGCAGCCCCCTTTCCGGGGACCCCTCAGGGGACGAGCAGTACTTC. Translation gives CASSPLSGDPSGDEQYF. Complete variable domain (other parts from reference TRBV7-9 and TRBJ2-7): DTGVSQNPRHKITKRGQNVTFRCDPISEHNRLYWYRQTLGQGPEFLTYFQNEAQLEKSRLLSDRFSAERPKGSFSTLEIQRTEQGDSAMYLCASSPLSGDPSGDEQYFGPGTRLTVT.

The gene calls are TRBV13 and TRBJ2-3, with a possible D match to TRBD2 (6 bases). The V end lost 5 bases, the J end lost 6 bases, and 9 bases lay between the germline ends. Germline V gene data show CDR1 as PRHDT and CDR2 as FYEKMQ (reference sequence). The CDR3 loop spans 12 amino acids. The CDR3 here is CASSPLADTQYF. CDR3 DNA sequence: TGTGCCAGCAGCCCCCTAGCGGATACGCAGTATTTT.

The chain links TRBV6-6 to TRBJ2-5, with D hard to call. Trimming took 3 bases from V and 1 from J, leaving 9 bases between them. Per germline, CDR1 MNHNY and CDR2 SVGAGI (reference sequence). The CDR3 totals 14 residues. The CDR3 DNA sequence: TGTGCCAGCAGTTATTCCAGTCCCCAAGAGACCCAGTACTTC. Translation gives CASSYSSPQETQYF.

This clone was seen only a few times. The genes are TRBV2 and TRBJ1-2; 7 bases fit TRBD1. V was clipped by 4 bases and J by 3 bases; unmatched bases: 2. CDR3 size: 13 residues. The V gene's germline CDR1 is SNHLY and CDR2 FYNNEI. The CDR3 bases are TGTGCCAGCAGTGGGGACAGTTACTATGGCTACACCTTC. It specifies CASSGDSYYGYTF. Based on the CDR3 plus reference TRBV2 and TRBJ1-2, the full variable domain is EPEVTQTPSHQVTQMGQEVILRCVPISNHLYFYWYRQILGQKVEFLVSFYNNEISEKSEIFDDQFSVERPDGSNFTLKIRSTKLEDSAMYFCASSGDSYYGYTFGSGTRLTVV.